This entry lists 9 T cell receptor beta chains sequenced from one sample in a study of cytomegalovirus exposure and HLA in healthy donors. TCRdb keeps only in-frame clones here, not all; method: immunoSEQ multiplex PCR. The sample lists 120,000 or so clones; about nine tenths were seen once. The material sequenced was PBMCs. These receptors were collected from a woman between 18 and 29 years old in good health and CMV-seronegative.

The chain recombines TRBV5-1 with TRBJ2-7; D is uncertain. The germline V gene has CDR1 SGHRS and CDR2 YFSETQ. V dropped 1 base and J dropped 3 bases, with 14 bases sitting between them. CDR3 length: 15 amino acids. CDR3 protein: CASSLPLPGVYEQYF. In DNA, the CDR3 is TGCGCCAGCAGCTTGCCTTTACCCGGAGTCTACGAGCAGTACTTC. Filled out from reference TRBV5-1 and TRBJ2-7, the complete variable domain reads KAGVTQTPRYLIKTRGQQVTLSCSPISGHRSVSWYQQTPGQGLQFLFEYFSETQRNKGNFPGRFSGRQFSNSRSEMNVSTLELGDSALYLCASSLPLPGVYEQYFGPGTRLTVT.

The J gene is TRBJ2-5, the V gene TRBV6-1; the D gene is possibly TRBD1 (6 bases). Germline CDR1 reads MNHNS; CDR2 reads SASEGT. The CDR3 has 15 amino acids. The ends were cut back, 1 base at V and 1 base at J, with 10 bases in the middle. The CDR3 loop is CASSEVVTGQETQYF. The CDR3 DNA sequence: TGTGCCAGCAGTGAAGTCGTGACAGGCCAAGAGACCCAGTACTTC.

J is TRBJ2-7 and V is TRBV13, with D maybe TRBD1 (6 bases). Germline CDR1 reads PRHDT; CDR2 reads FYEKMQ (reference sequence). Trimming stripped 5 bases from V and 4 bases from J, with 12 bases between. This CDR3 is 13 amino acids long. CDR3 coding DNA: TGTGCCAGCAGCGACCTACAGGGTTACGAGCAGTACTTC. This sequence encodes CASSDLQGYEQYF.

The V gene is TRBV5-1, the J gene TRBJ2-1, with 7 bases lining up with TRBD2. Trimming cost V 0 bases and J 4 bases; bases outside gene matches: 13. The CDR3 has 18 amino acids. CDR1 is SGHRS and CDR2 is YFSETQ in the germline V gene. The CDR3 reads CASSLVSAGVGIYNEQFF. CDR3 DNA: TGCGCCAGCAGCTTGGTTTCGGCGGGAGTCGGAATTTACAATGAGCAGTTCTTC.

This clone was recorded only once. The gene calls are TRBV29-1 and TRBJ2-3, with a possible D match to TRBD2 (6 bases). The CDR3 contains 13 residues. CDR1 and CDR2 from the germline V gene are SQVTM and ANQGSEA. Trimming shortened V by 6 bases and J by 0 bases, and 10 bases separated the two germline ends. The CDR3 spells CSVAGSSTDTQYF. The CDR3 DNA follows: TGCAGCGTCGCGGGATCTAGCACAGATACGCAGTATTTT.

The chain is built from TRBV29-1 and TRBJ1-1; 7 nucleotides align to TRBD1. Per germline, CDR1 SQVTM and CDR2 ANQGSEA. With V trimmed by 8 bases and J by 1 base, 7 bases remained unmatched. This CDR3 has 13 residues. CDR3 bases: TGCAGCCTAAGGACAGGATGGAACACTGAAGCTTTCTTT. Translated: CSLRTGWNTEAFF.

The chain uses TRBV5-6 and TRBJ2-7, with 11 positions matching TRBD2. The junction had 9 bases not matched to a gene; V was cut back by 4 bases and J by 0 bases. The CDR3 spans 17 residues. Germline CDR1 and CDR2: SGHDT and YYEEEE. CDR3 in amino acids: CASSPRGLAVSSYEQYF. The CDR3 DNA follows: TGTGCCAGCAGCCCGCGGGGACTAGCGGTTAGCTCCTACGAGCAGTACTTC. The variable domain in full, with the rest retrieved from reference TRBV5-6 and TRBJ2-7, is DAGVTQSPTHLIKTRGQQVTLRCSPKSGHDTVSWYQQALGQGPQFIFQYYEEEERQRGNFPDRFSGHQFPNYSSELNVNALLLGDSALYLCASSPRGLAVSSYEQYFGPGTRLTVT.

The genes are TRBV4-1 and TRBJ1-5; 8 bases are a match to TRBD1. V lost 1 base and J lost 1; bases outside the gene matches: 9. CDR3 length equals 18 residues. The germline CDR1 and CDR2 sequences are MGHRA and YSYEKL. In nucleotides, the CDR3 is TGCGCCAGCAGCCAAGGGACAGGGTCTGGGTTGAGCAATCAGCCCCAGCATTTT. This sequence encodes CASSQGTGSGLSNQPQHF.

CDR3 in amino acids: CASSIDRVGTDTQYF. DNA for the CDR3: TGTGCCAGCAGCATCGACAGGGTAGGCACAGATACGCAGTATTTT. The chain couples TRBV25-1 to TRBJ2-3, with 7 bases aligning to TRBD1. The germline CDR1 and CDR2 sequences are MGHDK and SYGVNS. The ends lost 6 bases at V and 1 base at J; junction bases unmatched: 7. This CDR3 region has 15 residues.